What follows describes a single T cell receptor (beta chain). Its target is not known. The source of the sample is a study of shared clonotypes between healthy human individuals. For the study at large: The donors, a couple of women and three men, were aged 18 to 49.

Study-level findings and limits: It was only blood that was sampled, and tissue repertoires likely differ.

Spread over ten immunoSEQ deep assay plates, unsorted PBMC DNA underwent sequencing. Profiled with immunoSEQ multiplex PCR; TCRdb holds only in-frame clones, not every one. The profile shows 450,000 to 650,000 clones, roughly four fifths of them singletons. The sequenced material came from PBMCs. The receptor was isolated from a woman between 40 and 50 years old in good health. Some clones in this sample may be carry-over from other donors' samples.

CDR3 residues: CASSRTGGGGYTF. The CDR3 DNA sequence: TGTGCCAGCAGCCGGACAGGGGGTGGTGGCTACACCTTC. V is TRBV11-1 and J is TRBJ1-2, with 10 bases that match TRBD1. The CDR3 is 13 amino acids. Germline V gives CDR1 SGHAT, CDR2 FQDESV (reference sequence). V gave up 5 bases and J gave up 7 bases; unmatched junction bases: 4.